Listed here are 16 T cell receptor beta chains from one sample, sequenced in a study of blood T cell repertoires in COVID-19. This table comes from immunoSEQ multiplex PCR, and its TCRdb copy is limited to in-frame clones, with some not included. The top ten clones hold around 25% of a sample with some 14,000 clones, 83% of them seen once. The specimen sequenced was peripheral blood. The receptors come from an older woman with acute or convalescent COVID-19.

The V call is TRBV29-1, the J call TRBJ2-5, with no clear D. Germline values: CDR1 SQVTM, CDR2 ANQGSEA. V dropped 1 base and J dropped 0 bases, with 9 bases sitting between them. The CDR3 loop spans 14 amino acids. CDR3 region: CSVEAAQHQETQYF. CDR3 sequence (DNA): TGCAGCGTTGAAGCGGCACAGCACCAAGAGACCCAGTACTTC.

The chain employs TRBV7-2 and TRBJ1-2; TRBD1 is a possible D gene (5 bases). The V gene lost 5 bases and the J gene lost 3 bases, with 22 bases spanning the gap. Germline-derived CDR1 and CDR2 are SGHTA and FQGNSA. The CDR3 has 17 residues. The CDR3 loop is CASSRTFAGGPDYGYTF. CDR3 nucleotide sequence: TGTGCCAGCAGCCGTACCTTCGCCGGGGGTCCGGACTATGGCTACACCTTC.

The rearrangement joins TRBV5-1 to TRBJ1-2; D is perhaps TRBD1 (6 bases). V shed 3 bases and J shed 0 bases, with 15 bases lying between them. The CDR3 has 16 amino acids. Germline CDR1 SGHRS, CDR2 YFSETQ. As DNA, the CDR3 is TGCGCCAGCAGCTACCTCGGGACACTGGCTAACTATGGCTACACCTTC. Translation gives CASSYLGTLANYGYTF. The variable domain in full, completed from reference TRBV5-1 and TRBJ1-2, reads KAGVTQTPRYLIKTRGQQVTLSCSPISGHRSVSWYQQTPGQGLQFLFEYFSETQRNKGNFPGRFSGRQFSNSRSEMNVSTLELGDSALYLCASSYLGTLANYGYTFGSGTRLTVV.

The chain carries TRBV15 and TRBJ2-3; 14 bases fit TRBD2. Germline values: CDR1 LNHNV, CDR2 YYDKDF (reference sequence). CDR3 length: 17 residues. Trimming took 2 bases from V and 3 from J; bases not matched to a gene: 4. CDR3 DNA sequence: TGTGCCACCAGCAGACCCCGACTAGCGGGAGGGACAGATACGCAGTATTTT. Protein sequence: CATSRPRLAGGTDTQYF.

This clone appeared a few times. The gene calls are TRBV7-2 and TRBJ2-5; 10 bases are a match to TRBD2. Germline V gives CDR1 SGHTA, CDR2 FQGNSA. The CDR3 length is 14 residues. The junction had 6 bases not matched to a gene; V was cut back by 5 bases and J by 6 bases. CDR3 bases: TGTGCCAGCAGCGAGCGGGAGGGCCGAAAGACCCAGTACTTC. Protein: CASSEREGRKTQYF.

The gene calls are TRBV28 and TRBJ2-7; maybe TRBD1 (6 bases). This CDR3 spans 15 amino acids. Germline CDR1 MDHEN, CDR2 SYDVKM. With 6 bases removed from V and 2 bases from J, the gap between germline ends came to 17 bases. CDR3 DNA sequence: TGTGCCAGCAGCCTCACAGGGAAGAGCCCCTACGAGCAGTACTTC. It codes for CASSLTGKSPYEQYF.

The J gene is TRBJ2-6, the V gene TRBV5-1; D unresolved. The V gene lost 4 bases and the J gene lost 0 bases, with 8 bases spanning the gap. The CDR3 contains 15 residues. Germline CDR1 and CDR2: SGHRS and YFSETQ. The CDR3 region has the DNA TGCGCCAGCAGCCTAACCTTCTCTGGGGCCAACGTCCTGACTTTC. The encoded protein is CASSLTFSGANVLTF.

This rearrangement joins TRBV2 to TRBJ2-7, with TRBD1 matching over 9 bases. Germline V gives CDR1 SNHLY, CDR2 FYNNEI. V gave up 6 bases and J gave up 0 bases; unmatched junction bases: 15. The CDR3 contains 18 residues. CDR3 DNA: TGTGCCAGCAGGGCGGGAGTCACCGGGACAGGGTACTCCTACGAGCAGTACTTC. It encodes CASRAGVTGTGYSYEQYF.

The chain carries TRBV9 and TRBJ2-3, with a tentative D call TRBD2 (6 bases). The V gene lost 5 bases and the J gene lost 8 bases, with 21 bases spanning the gap. Germline CDR1 SGDLS, CDR2 YYNGEE. The CDR3 loop spans 15 amino acids. The CDR3 bases are TGTGCCAGCAGTCTCCCGTCGGGGGTGGAAGGTACGCAGTATTTT. Protein product: CASSLPSGVEGTQYF. The full variable domain, completed using reference TRBV9 and TRBJ2-3, is DSGVTQTPKHLITATGQRVTLRCSPRSGDLSVYWYQQSLDQGLQFLIQYYNGEERAKGNILERFSAQQFPDLHSELNLSSLELGDSALYFCASSLPSGVEGTQYFGPGTRLTVL.

V gene TRBV4-2 combines with J gene TRBJ2-7, with a tentative D call TRBD2 (5 bases). The germline V and J ends were trimmed by 3 bases and 13 bases, with 19 bases remaining between them. Germline CDR1 is LGHNA and CDR2 is YNFKEQ. The CDR3 consists of 13 residues. The CDR3 region is CASSQEPGSLLYF. CDR3 sequence (DNA): TGTGCCAGCAGCCAGGAGCCTGGGAGCCTCCTATACTTC.

The chain joins TRBV6-4 to TRBJ2-3, with TRBD2 matching over 13 bases. Trimming took 6 bases from V and 6 from J; bases not matched to a gene: 3. In germline, CDR1 is MRHNA, CDR2 SNTAGT. This CDR3 contains 14 residues. The CDR3 nucleotides are TGTGCCAGCAGCGGACTAGCGGGGGTGGATACGCAGTATTTT. This sequence encodes CASSGLAGVDTQYF.

This chain links TRBV10-3 with TRBJ2-1, with 8 bases fitting TRBD2. CDR3 length equals 14 residues. The V and J ends lost 7 bases and 6 bases, in that order; junction bases with no gene match: 8. From germline, CDR1 is ENHRY and CDR2 SYGVKD. The CDR3 protein is CAITGGGSSNEQFF. In DNA, the CDR3 is TGTGCCATCACCGGGGGGGGTTCAAGCAATGAGCAGTTCTTC.

The chain joins TRBV5-1 to TRBJ2-1; D might be TRBD2 (5 bases). The V end lost 4 bases, the J end lost 10 bases, and 15 bases lay between the germline ends. This CDR3 has 13 residues. CDR1 is SGHRS, CDR2 YFSETQ, per germline. The CDR3 reads CASSTEGSREQFF. Here the CDR3 DNA reads TGCGCCAGCAGCACCGAGGGCAGCCGGGAGCAGTTCTTC.

In regard to this clone: An end of the junction does not agree with germline; a read error may underlie this. The chain carries TRBV6-5 and TRBJ2-7; 8 bases line up with TRBD2. The germline CDR1 and CDR2 sequences are MNHEY and SVGAGI. The CDR3 is 15 amino acids. The DNA for the CDR3 is TGTGCCAGCAGCTACTTCAGCGGGAGCTGGGACGAGCAGTACTTC. Its protein product is CASSYFSGSWDEQYF.

This chain connects TRBV3-1 (or the pseudogene TRBV3-2) to TRBJ2-7, with 11 bases matching TRBD2. The germline CDR1 and CDR2 sequences are LGHDT and YNNKEL (reference sequence). The CDR3 extends over 16 amino acids. The V segment lost 3 bases and the J segment 0 bases; nucleotides outside the gene matches: 4. The CDR3 sequence is CASSHGTSGSSYEQYF. CDR3 nucleotide sequence: TGTGCCAGCAGCCACGGGACTAGCGGAAGCTCCTACGAGCAGTACTTC.

The V gene is TRBV5-8, the J gene TRBJ2-5, with 8 bases that match TRBD2. V lost 5 bases, J lost 2 bases, and 14 bases stayed unmatched. The CDR3 loop spans 17 amino acids. The germline CDR1 and CDR2 sequences are SGHTS and YDEGEE. CDR3 coding DNA: TGTGCCAGCAGGGGTAGTTTTCTAGCGGGCCAACAAGAGACCCAGTACTTC. Its protein is CASRGSFLAGQQETQYF.